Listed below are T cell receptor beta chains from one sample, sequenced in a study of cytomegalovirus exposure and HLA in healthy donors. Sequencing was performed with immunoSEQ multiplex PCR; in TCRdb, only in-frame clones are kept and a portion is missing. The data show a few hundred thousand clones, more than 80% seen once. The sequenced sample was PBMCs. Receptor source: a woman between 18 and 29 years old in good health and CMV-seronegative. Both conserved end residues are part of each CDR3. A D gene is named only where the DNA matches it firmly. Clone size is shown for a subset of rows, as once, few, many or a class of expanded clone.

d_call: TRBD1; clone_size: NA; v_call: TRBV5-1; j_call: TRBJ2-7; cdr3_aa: CASSLGQGTHEQYF; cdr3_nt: TGCGCCAGCAGCTTGGGACAGGGGACCCACGAGCAGTACTTC
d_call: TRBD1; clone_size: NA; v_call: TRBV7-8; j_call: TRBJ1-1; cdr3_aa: CASSLEDRAVTEAFF; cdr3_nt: TGTGCCAGCAGCTTAGAGGACAGGGCGGTCACTGAAGCTTTCTTT
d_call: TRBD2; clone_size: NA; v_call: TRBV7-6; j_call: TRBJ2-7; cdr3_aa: CASSPSGREGSYEQYF; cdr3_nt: TGTGCCAGCAGCCCGTCGGGGAGGGAGGGGTCCTACGAGCAGTACTTC
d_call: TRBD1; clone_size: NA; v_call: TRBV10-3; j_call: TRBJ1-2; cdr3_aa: CATGQGSKNGYTF; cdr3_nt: TGTGCCACTGGACAGGGGTCCAAGAACGGCTACACCTTC
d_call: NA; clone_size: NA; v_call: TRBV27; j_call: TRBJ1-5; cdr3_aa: CASSLSPGLGQPQHF; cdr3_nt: TGTGCCAGCAGTTTATCTCCAGGGCTGGGTCAGCCCCAGCATTTT
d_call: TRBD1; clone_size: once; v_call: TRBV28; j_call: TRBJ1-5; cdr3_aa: CASSTGTGGDYSNQPQHF; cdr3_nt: TGTGCCAGCAGTACCGGGACAGGGGGCGATTATAGCAATCAGCCCCAGCATTTT
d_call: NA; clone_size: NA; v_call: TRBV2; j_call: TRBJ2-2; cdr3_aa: CAQSPIALRTGELFF; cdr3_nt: TGTGCCCAATCGCCTATAGCCCTGAGGACCGGGGAGCTGTTTTTT
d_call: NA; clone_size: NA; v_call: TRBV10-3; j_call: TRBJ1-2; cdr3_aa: CAISHSQGNYGYTF; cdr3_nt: TGTGCCATCAGTCATTCACAGGGTAACTATGGCTACACCTTC
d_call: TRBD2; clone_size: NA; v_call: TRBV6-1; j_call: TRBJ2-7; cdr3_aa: CASSRTGGTYEQYF; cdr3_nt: TGTGCCAGCAGTAGAACGGGAGGGACCTACGAGCAGTACTTC
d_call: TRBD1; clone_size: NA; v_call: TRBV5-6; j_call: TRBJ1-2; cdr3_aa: CASSRGQDYGYTF; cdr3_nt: TGTGCCAGCAGCAGGGGACAGGACTATGGCTACACCTTC
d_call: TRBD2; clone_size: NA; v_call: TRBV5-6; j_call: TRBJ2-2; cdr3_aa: CASSLGAGADTGELFF; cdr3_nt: TGTGCCAGCAGCTTGGGAGCGGGAGCCGACACCGGGGAGCTGTTTTTT
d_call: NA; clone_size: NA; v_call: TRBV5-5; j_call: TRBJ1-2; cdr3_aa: CASSLGPPRGYGYTF; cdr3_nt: TGTGCCAGCAGCTTGGGACCTCCGAGGGGGTATGGCTACACCTTC
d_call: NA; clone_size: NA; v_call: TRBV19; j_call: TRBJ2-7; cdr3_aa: CASSSAPSYEQYF; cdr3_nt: TGTGCCTCTTCTAGCGCCCCTAGCTACGAGCAGTACTTC
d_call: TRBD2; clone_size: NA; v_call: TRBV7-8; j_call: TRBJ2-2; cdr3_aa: CASSYPGLAGVPSTGELFF; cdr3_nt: TGTGCCAGCAGCTACCCGGGACTAGCGGGAGTACCGAGCACCGGGGAGCTGTTTTTT
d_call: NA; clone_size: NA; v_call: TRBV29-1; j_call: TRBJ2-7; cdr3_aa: CSVDGGDEQYF; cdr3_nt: TGCAGCGTTGACGGGGGAGACGAGCAGTACTTC
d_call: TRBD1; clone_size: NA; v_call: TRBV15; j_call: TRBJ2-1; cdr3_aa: CATSRELDRFNEQFF; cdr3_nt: TGTGCCACCAGCAGAGAGTTGGACAGGTTCAATGAGCAGTTCTTC
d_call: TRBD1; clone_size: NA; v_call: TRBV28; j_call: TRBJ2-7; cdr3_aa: CARPKGASSYEQYF; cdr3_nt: TGTGCCAGACCCAAGGGGGCCAGCTCCTACGAGCAGTACTTC
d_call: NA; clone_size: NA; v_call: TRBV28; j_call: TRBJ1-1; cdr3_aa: CASRSTQNTEAFF; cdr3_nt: TGTGCCAGCAGGAGTACCCAGAACACTGAAGCTTTCTTT
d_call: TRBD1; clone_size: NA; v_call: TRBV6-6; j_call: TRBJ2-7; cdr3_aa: CATRTGGYEQYF; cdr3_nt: TGTGCCACGAGGACAGGGGGCTACGAGCAGTACTTC
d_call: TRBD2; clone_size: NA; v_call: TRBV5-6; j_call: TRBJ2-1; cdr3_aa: CASSLVGLAGGFDEQFF; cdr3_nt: TGTGCCAGCAGCTTGGTCGGTCTAGCGGGAGGTTTCGATGAGCAGTTCTTC
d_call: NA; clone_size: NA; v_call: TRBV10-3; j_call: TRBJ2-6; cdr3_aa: CAIMRSGANVLTF; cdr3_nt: TGTGCCATCATGCGCTCTGGGGCCAACGTCCTGACTTTC
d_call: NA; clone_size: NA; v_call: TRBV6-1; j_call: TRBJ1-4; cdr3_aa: CASAGGATNEKLFF; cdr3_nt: TGTGCCAGCGCGGGGGGTGCAACTAATGAAAAACTGTTTTTT
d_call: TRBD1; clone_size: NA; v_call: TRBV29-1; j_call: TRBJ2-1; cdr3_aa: CSVQQGHEQFF; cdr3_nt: TGCAGCGTTCAACAGGGGCATGAGCAGTTCTTC
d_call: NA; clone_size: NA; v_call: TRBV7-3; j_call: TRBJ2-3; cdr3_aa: CASSLKDSHTDTQYF; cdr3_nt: TGTGCCAGCAGCTTAAAGGACAGCCACACAGATACGCAGTATTTT
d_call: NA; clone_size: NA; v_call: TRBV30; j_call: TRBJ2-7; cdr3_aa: CAWSRGQGAYEQYF; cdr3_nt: TGTGCCTGGAGTCGGGGGCAGGGGGCCTACGAGCAGTACTTC
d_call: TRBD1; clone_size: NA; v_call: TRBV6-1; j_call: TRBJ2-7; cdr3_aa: CASNTQGAPPGQYF; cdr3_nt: TGTGCCAGCAACACACAGGGGGCCCCACCCGGGCAGTACTTC
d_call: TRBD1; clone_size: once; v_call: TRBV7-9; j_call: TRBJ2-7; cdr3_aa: CASSLGSTGDQQYF; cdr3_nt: TGTGCCAGCAGCTTAGGCAGTACAGGGGATCAGCAGTACTTC
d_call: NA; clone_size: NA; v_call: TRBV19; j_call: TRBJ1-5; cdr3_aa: CASSIGGAQPQHF; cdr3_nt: TGTGCCAGTAGTATAGGGGGAGCTCAGCCCCAGCATTTT
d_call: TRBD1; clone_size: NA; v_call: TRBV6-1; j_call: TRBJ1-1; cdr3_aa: CASRTGGGSEAFF; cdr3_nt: TGTGCCAGCAGGACAGGGGGCGGCTCTGAAGCTTTCTTT
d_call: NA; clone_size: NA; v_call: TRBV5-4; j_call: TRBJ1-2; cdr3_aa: CASSFDSTGGYTF; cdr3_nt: TGTGCCAGCAGCTTCGACAGTACAGGCGGCTACACCTTC
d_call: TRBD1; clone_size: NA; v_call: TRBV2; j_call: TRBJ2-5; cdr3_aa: CASSDSGDSKQETQYF; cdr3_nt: TGTGCCAGCAGTGATTCCGGGGACAGCAAACAAGAGACCCAGTACTTC
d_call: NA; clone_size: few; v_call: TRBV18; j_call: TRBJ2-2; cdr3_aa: CASSRGRDIIWDTGELFF; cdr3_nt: TGTGCCAGCTCACGGGGCAGGGACATCATTTGGGACACCGGGGAGCTGTTTTTT
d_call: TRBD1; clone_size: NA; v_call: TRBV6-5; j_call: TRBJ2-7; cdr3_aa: CASSSGTGSSYEQYF; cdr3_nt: TGTGCCAGCAGCTCCGGGACAGGGAGCTCCTACGAGCAGTACTTC
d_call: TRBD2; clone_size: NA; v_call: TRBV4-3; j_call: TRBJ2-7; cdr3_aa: CASSQDHLVAGGAYEQYF; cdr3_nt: TGCGCCAGCAGCCAAGATCACCTCGTAGCGGGAGGGGCCTACGAGCAGTACTTC
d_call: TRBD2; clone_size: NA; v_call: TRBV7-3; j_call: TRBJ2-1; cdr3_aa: CASSSSLAGGWNEQFF; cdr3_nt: TGTGCCAGCAGCTCCTCACTAGCGGGAGGGTGGAATGAGCAGTTCTTC
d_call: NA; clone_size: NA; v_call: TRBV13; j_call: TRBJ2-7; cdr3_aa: CASSFLGAGEQYF; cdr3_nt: TGTGCCAGCAGCTTCCTAGGGGCTGGGGAGCAGTACTTC
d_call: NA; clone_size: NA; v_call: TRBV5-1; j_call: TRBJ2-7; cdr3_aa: CASSLGGTSASEQYF; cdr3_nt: TGCGCCAGCAGCTTGGGAGGGACTTCCGCCTCCGAGCAGTACTTC
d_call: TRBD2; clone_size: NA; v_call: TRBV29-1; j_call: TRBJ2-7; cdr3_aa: CSVGRSSYEQYF; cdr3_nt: TGCAGCGTCGGGAGGAGCTCCTACGAGCAGTACTTC
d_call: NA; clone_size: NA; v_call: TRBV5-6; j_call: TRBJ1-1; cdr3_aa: CASSFSPGRMNTEAFF; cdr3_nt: TGTGCCAGCAGCTTTTCTCCAGGCCGCATGAACACTGAAGCTTTCTTT
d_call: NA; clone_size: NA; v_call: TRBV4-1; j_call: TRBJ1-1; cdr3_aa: CASSPPGANTEAFF; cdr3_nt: TGCGCCAGCAGCCCCCCGGGAGCGAACACTGAAGCTTTCTTT
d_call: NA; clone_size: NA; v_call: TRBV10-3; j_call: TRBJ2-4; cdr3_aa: CAIPGGVERERAKNIQYF; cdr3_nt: TGTGCCATCCCCGGAGGGGTAGAAAGGGAGCGGGCCAAAAACATTCAGTACTTC
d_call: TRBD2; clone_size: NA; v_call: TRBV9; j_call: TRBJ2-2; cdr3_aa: CASSAAGKGTGELFF; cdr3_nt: TGTGCCAGCAGCGCAGCGGGAAAGGGTACCGGGGAGCTGTTTTTT
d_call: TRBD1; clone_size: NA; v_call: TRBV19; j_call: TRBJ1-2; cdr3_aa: CASRRQGSYGYTF; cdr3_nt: TGTGCCAGTAGGAGACAGGGAAGCTATGGCTACACCTTC
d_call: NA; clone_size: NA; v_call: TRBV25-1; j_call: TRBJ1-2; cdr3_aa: CASSQGYNYGYTF; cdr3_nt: TGTGCCAGCAGCCAGGGGTACAACTATGGCTACACCTTC
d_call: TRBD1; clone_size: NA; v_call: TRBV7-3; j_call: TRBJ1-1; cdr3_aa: CASSPGTESHTEAFF; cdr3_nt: TGTGCCAGCAGCCCCGGGACAGAGTCACACACTGAAGCTTTCTTT
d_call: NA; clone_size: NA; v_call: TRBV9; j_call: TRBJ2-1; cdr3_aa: CASSPNNEQFF; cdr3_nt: TGTGCCAGCAGCCCCAACAATGAGCAGTTCTTC
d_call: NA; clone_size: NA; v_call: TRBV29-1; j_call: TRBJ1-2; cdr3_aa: CSVSWDSHGYTF; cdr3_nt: TGCAGCGTGTCGTGGGACTCCCATGGCTACACCTTC
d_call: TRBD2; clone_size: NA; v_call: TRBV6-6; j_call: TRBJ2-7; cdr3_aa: CASSYSSSGGNEQYF; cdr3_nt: TGTGCCAGCAGTTACTCATCCAGCGGGGGGAACGAGCAGTACTTC
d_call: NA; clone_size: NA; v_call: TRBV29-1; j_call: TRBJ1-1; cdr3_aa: CSAPTRDRMNTEAFF; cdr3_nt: TGCAGCGCCCCGACACGGGATCGGATGAACACTGAAGCTTTCTTT
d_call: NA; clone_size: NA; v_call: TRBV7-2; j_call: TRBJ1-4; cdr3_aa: CASSLPSQGMEKLFF; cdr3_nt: TGTGCCAGCAGCCTCCCCTCCCAGGGCATGGAAAAACTGTTTTTT
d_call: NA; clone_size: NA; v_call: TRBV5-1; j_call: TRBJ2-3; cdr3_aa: CASSLSSTASTDTQYF; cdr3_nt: TGCGCCAGCAGCTTGTCGAGTACCGCTAGCACAGATACGCAGTATTTT
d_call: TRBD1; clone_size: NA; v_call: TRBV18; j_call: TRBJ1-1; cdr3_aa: CASSPRYLTGDNTEAFF; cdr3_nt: TGTGCCAGCTCACCACGTTACCTTACAGGGGACAACACTGAAGCTTTCTTT
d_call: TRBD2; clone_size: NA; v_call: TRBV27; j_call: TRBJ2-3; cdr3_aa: CASSPGLATDTQYF; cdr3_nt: TGTGCCAGCAGTCCAGGACTAGCCACAGATACGCAGTATTTT
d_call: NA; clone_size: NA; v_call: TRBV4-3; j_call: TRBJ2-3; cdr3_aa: CASSQEGTRTDTQYF; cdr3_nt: TGCGCCAGCAGCCAAGAAGGGACTCGCACAGATACGCAGTATTTT